The rows below give T cell receptor beta chains drawn from one sample of a study of blood T cell repertoires in COVID-19. Only in-frame clones appear in the TCRdb table, and some are missing; sequencing was by immunoSEQ multiplex PCR. The table has 250,000 or so clones, over 70% seen once. Input material: PBMCs or T cells enriched from blood (not recorded which). The receptors were gathered from a woman aged 30 to 39 who had been exposed to COVID-19. Both conserved end residues are part of each CDR3. A D gene is named only where the DNA matches it firmly. Rows give clone size only sometimes, using once, few, many, or a class for an expanded clone.

size	V	J	D	DNA	CDR3
.	TRBV28	TRBJ1-1	.	TGTGCCAGCAGTAGGGGGTATTGGAACACTGAAGCTTTCTTT	CASSRGYWNTEAFF
.	TRBV29-1	TRBJ1-2	TRBD1	TGCAGCGTTGGGATACCGGGACAGACCTATGGCTACACCTTC	CSVGIPGQTYGYTF
.	TRBV30	TRBJ1-6	TRBD1	TGTGCCTGGTTACAGGGGCGACTCTACTTT	CAWLQGRLYF
.	TRBV24-1	TRBJ2-2	TRBD2	TGTGCCACCAGTGATCTTCCTAGCGGGAGTAGTACCGGGGAGCTGTTTTTT	CATSDLPSGSSTGELFF
.	TRBV11-2	TRBJ2-7	.	TGTGCCAGCAGCTTAGGGGAGCCGGAGCAGTACTTC	CASSLGEPEQYF
.	TRBV5-6	TRBJ2-3	.	TGTGCCAGCTCATTGGGGTTCCAGGGGGGTAACACAGATACGCAGTATTTT	CASSLGFQGGNTDTQYF
.	TRBV9	TRBJ2-2	.	TGTGCCAGCAGCCCCCAGAACACCGGGGAGCTGTTTTTT	CASSPQNTGELFF
.	TRBV5-1	TRBJ1-1	TRBD1	TGCGCCAGCAGCTTGGGGGACAGGGGAGAATCAGCTTTCTTT	CASSLGDRGESAFF
.	TRBV3-1/TRBV3-2	TRBJ2-1	.	TGTGCCAGCAGCCAAGATGATAGCGCCCAGTTCTTC	CASSQDDSAQFF
.	TRBV7-4	TRBJ1-2	.	TGTGCCAGCAGCCCCAGCCCCCGACGTTCTAGCGCCTATGGCTACACCTTC	CASSPSPRRSSAYGYTF
.	TRBV28	TRBJ1-1	.	TGTGCCATCGAGGCGACAGCGAACACTGAAGCTTTCTTT	CAIEATANTEAFF
.	TRBV9	TRBJ1-1	TRBD1	TGTGCCAGCAGCGTAGAGGGGGCCGCGAACACTGAAGCTTTCTTT	CASSVEGAANTEAFF
few	TRBV12-3/TRBV12-4	TRBJ1-1	.	TGTGCCACCTCCCGGGGGACTGAAGCTTTCTTT	CATSRGTEAFF
.	TRBV5-6	TRBJ2-7	.	TGTGCCAGCAGCTTATCCGGGACTGGAGTTTCCTACGAGCAGTACTTC	CASSLSGTGVSYEQYF
.	TRBV11-2	TRBJ2-1	.	TGTGCCAGCAGCTTAGATGCGGCCCCGGGTGGCTATCTTTGGGATGAGCAGTTCTTC	CASSLDAAPGGYLWDEQFF
.	TRBV2	TRBJ2-3	TRBD2	TGTGCCAGCAGTGAATTCTCCGCGGGAGTAGTAGATACGCAGTATTTT	CASSEFSAGVVDTQYF
once	TRBV2	TRBJ2-1	TRBD2	TGTGCCAGCAGGGAGGGGACTAGCGGGAACAATGAGCAGTTCTTC	CASREGTSGNNEQFF
.	TRBV2	TRBJ1-5	TRBD1	TGTGCCAGCAGTACCGACAGGGGAAATCAGCCCCAGCATTTT	CASSTDRGNQPQHF
.	TRBV3-1/TRBV3-2	TRBJ1-1	.	TGTGCCAGCAGCCCGGGATCGAACACTGAAGCTTTCTTT	CASSPGSNTEAFF
.	TRBV11-3	TRBJ2-5	.	TGTGCCAGCAGCCCCCACGGTAGAACGGGAGAGACCCAGTACTTC	CASSPHGRTGETQYF
once	TRBV2	TRBJ2-3	.	TGTGCGGCGGGCTGGGACACAGATACGCAGTATTTT	CAAGWDTDTQYF
.	TRBV6-5	TRBJ2-2	.	TGTGCCAGCAGTTACTGGACGGGAGACACCGGGGAGCTGTTTTTT	CASSYWTGDTGELFF
.	TRBV10-2	TRBJ2-7	TRBD1	TGCGCCAGCAGCGGGACAGGGTCCTACGAGCAGTACTTC	CASSGTGSYEQYF
.	TRBV29-1	TRBJ2-3	TRBD2	TGCAGCGTTGAGTCGGCTAGCGGGAGGGATACGCAGTATTTT	CSVESASGRDTQYF
.	TRBV3-1/TRBV3-2	TRBJ1-5	TRBD1	TGTGCCAGCAGTGGGACAGGGGGCTTACAGCCCCAGCATTTT	CASSGTGGLQPQHF
.	TRBV4-1	TRBJ2-1	.	TGCGCCAGCAGCCAAGGGTCGAGGGACTACAATGAGCAGTTCTTC	CASSQGSRDYNEQFF
.	TRBV19	TRBJ1-5	.	TGTGCCAGTAGTTCTCGGACAGGCAATCAGCCCCAGCATTTT	CASSSRTGNQPQHF
.	TRBV19	TRBJ2-2	TRBD2	TGTGCCAGTAGTAACATAGCGGGAGTCACCGGGGAGCTGTTTTTT	CASSNIAGVTGELFF
.	TRBV28	TRBJ1-5	TRBD1	TGTGCCAGCACCCCACCGCAGGGGGCGGGTCAGCCCCAGCATTTT	CASTPPQGAGQPQHF
.	TRBV4-1	TRBJ2-7	.	TGCGCCAGCAGCCAAGATCCGGCGGGATATAATCTCGAGCAGTACTTC	CASSQDPAGYNLEQYF
.	TRBV9	TRBJ2-1	TRBD2	TGTGCCAGCAGCGTAGGAGCGGGGAGCTCCTACAATGAGCAGTTCTTC	CASSVGAGSSYNEQFF
.	TRBV6-6	TRBJ2-7	.	TGTGCCAGCAAGCAGGGCACCGAGCAGTACTTC	CASKQGTEQYF
.	TRBV2	TRBJ2-7	.	TGTGCCAGCAGTCCGGGGGGCTACTACGAGCAGTACTTC	CASSPGGYYEQYF
.	TRBV2	TRBJ1-4	.	TGTGCCAGCAGTGATAACAGGTTTAATGAAAAACTGTTTTTT	CASSDNRFNEKLFF
.	TRBV7-9	TRBJ1-2	TRBD1	TGTGCCAGCAGCTGGAACAGGGGAAGCTACACCTTC	CASSWNRGSYTF
.	TRBV27	TRBJ1-5	TRBD1	TGTGCCAGCAGTTCAGGGACAGGGGGATATGGCAATCAGCCCCAGCATTTT	CASSSGTGGYGNQPQHF
.	TRBV12-3/TRBV12-4	TRBJ1-2	TRBD1	TGTGCCGCCAGGGACAGCGGTAGCTATGGCTACACCTTC	CAARDSGSYGYTF
.	TRBV6-5	TRBJ1-1	.	TGTGCCAGCAGTCGGGATATCACCGAAGCTTTCTTT	CASSRDITEAFF
.	TRBV19	TRBJ2-7	TRBD1	TGTGCCAGCGGACAGGGGGGGTACGAGCAGTACTTC	CASGQGGYEQYF
.	TRBV7-9	TRBJ2-1	TRBD1	TGTGCCAGCAGTAAGATGGGACAGTTCAATGAGCAGTTCTTC	CASSKMGQFNEQFF
.	TRBV5-1	TRBJ2-4	.	TGCGCCAGCAGCCCAGACCCGGGGGTAGCCAAAAACATTCAGTACTTC	CASSPDPGVAKNIQYF
.	TRBV18	TRBJ1-3	.	TGTGCCAGCTCACCACTGGTGGGGGCCAACTCTGGAAACACCATATATTTT	CASSPLVGANSGNTIYF
.	TRBV2	TRBJ1-2	TRBD1	TGTGCCAGCAGTGAAGCTCGGACAGGGTTTAACTATGGCTACACCTTC	CASSEARTGFNYGYTF
.	TRBV6-6	TRBJ1-4	.	TGTGCCAGCCTCTTCGGGGGTGGCGAAAAACTGTTTTTT	CASLFGGGEKLFF
.	TRBV6-5	TRBJ2-2	TRBD1	TGTGCCAGCAGTTACTCCGGGACAGGGGTGACCGGGGAGCTGTTTTTT	CASSYSGTGVTGELFF
.	TRBV9	TRBJ1-5	.	TGTGCCAGCAGCGTATCAGGGGCCGGGCAGCCCCAGCATTTT	CASSVSGAGQPQHF
.	TRBV30	TRBJ1-1	.	TGTGCCTGGATCAGAGGAATGAACACTGAAGCTTTCTTT	CAWIRGMNTEAFF
once	TRBV29-1	TRBJ2-7	TRBD2	TGCAGCGGCGGGACTAGCTCCTACGAGCAGTACTTC	CSGGTSSYEQYF
.	TRBV19	TRBJ1-1	.	TGTGCCAGTAGTATCGGGGGGAAGTGGTACACTGAAGCTTTCTTT	CASSIGGKWYTEAFF
once	TRBV2	TRBJ2-5	TRBD2	TGTGCCAGCAGGGGGACTAGCCCAGAGACCCAGTACTTC	CASRGTSPETQYF
once	TRBV4-2	TRBJ2-7	.	TGTGCCAGCAGCCAAGAGACAGCCGTCACCTACGAGCAGTACTTC	CASSQETAVTYEQYF
.	TRBV5-1	TRBJ2-3	TRBD2	TGCGCCAGCACGGGGGGGAGTAGCACAGATACGCAGTATTTT	CASTGGSSTDTQYF
.	TRBV7-9	TRBJ2-1	TRBD2	TGTGCCAGCAGCTTAGGGACTAGCGGGAGCGATGAGCAGTTCTTC	CASSLGTSGSDEQFF
once	TRBV5-1	TRBJ1-2	.	TGCGCCAGCAGCTTGGATCAAGGGGTTGGCTACACCTTC	CASSLDQGVGYTF
.	TRBV29-1	TRBJ1-2	TRBD1	TGCAGCGTTCAAAATGATTCAGGGGGCTATGGCTACACCTTC	CSVQNDSGGYGYTF